The next 32 T cell receptor beta chains were all read from a single sample in a study of T cell responses to AZD1222 COVID-19 vaccine. Method: immunoSEQ multiplex PCR; TCRdb's copy keeps in-frame clones and lacks some. The sample includes tens of thousands of clones, around 86% of them seen just once. Sequences were derived from peripheral blood, sampled on day 0 of AZD1222 vaccination. These receptors all stem from an adult in good health.

V gene TRBV4-3 combines with J gene TRBJ1-2; D unresolved. V lost 0 bases and J lost 6, with 5 bases in between. The CDR3 is 12 residues long. The germline CDR1 and CDR2 sequences are LGHNA and YSLEER. CDR3: CASSQDGDGYTF. DNA of the CDR3: TGCGCCAGCAGCCAAGATGGCGATGGCTACACCTTC.

The chain employs TRBV7-2 and TRBJ1-1; D unresolved. V lost 0 bases, J lost 7 bases, and 12 bases lay in between. The germline gives CDR1 SGHTA, CDR2 FQGNSA. The CDR3 runs to 14 residues. CDR3 DNA sequence: TGTGCCAGCAGCTTAGCGGGTCAGCTACTTGAAGCTTTCTTT. This encodes CASSLAGQLLEAFF.

The chain carries TRBV20-1 and TRBJ1-1; D is undetermined. CDR1 is DFQATT and CDR2 is SNEGSKA in the germline V gene (reference sequence). The CDR3 is made up of 10 amino acids. Trimming pared 6 bases from V and 12 bases from J, leaving 14 bases between. The CDR3 coding sequence is TGCAGTGCGCCGCTGGGTATTCCTTTCTTT. It translates to CSAPLGIPFF.

This clone was seen once. The chain couples TRBV2 to TRBJ1-2; D is perhaps TRBD1 (6 bases). Germline values: CDR1 SNHLY, CDR2 FYNNEI. Trimming took 7 bases from V and 6 from J, leaving 27 bases between them. This CDR3 has 17 amino acids. This CDR3 is CASMGGPWVTEQDGYTF. Here the CDR3 DNA reads TGTGCCAGCATGGGGGGGCCGTGGGTGACTGAACAAGATGGCTACACCTTC.

CDR3 sequence: CASSVGVLVEQFF. As DNA, the CDR3 is TGTGCCAGCAGTGTCGGCGTCCTTGTTGAGCAGTTCTTC. This chain links TRBV2 with TRBJ2-1; D gene unclear. Germline V gene lookup returns CDR1 SNHLY and CDR2 FYNNEI. This CDR3 is 13 amino acids long. V lost 4 bases to trimming and J lost 9 bases, with 13 bases between them.

The rearrangement links TRBV6-5 to TRBJ1-1; TRBD1 matches 7 bases. The CDR3 runs 15 residues. Germline lookup yields CDR1 MNHEY and CDR2 SVGAGI. V lost 6 bases to trimming and J lost 4 bases; unmatched junction nucleotides: 11. As DNA, the CDR3 is TGTGCCAGCAGCACACAGGGGAGAGGGCCCACTGAAGCTTTCTTT. Its translation: CASSTQGRGPTEAFF.

Only a few counts were recorded for this clone. The chain couples TRBV4-2 to TRBJ2-7; TRBD1 aligns across 7 bases. Trimming at V came to 3 bases and at J to 6 bases, leaving 5 bases not matched to a gene. Germline loops: CDR1 LGHNA, CDR2 YNFKEQ. CDR3 length: 13 amino acids. The CDR3 reads CASSQDRLSEQYF. CDR3 DNA: TGTGCCAGCAGCCAGGACAGGCTTAGCGAGCAGTACTTC.

The chain recombines TRBV5-1 with TRBJ1-2; 7 bases align to TRBD1. This CDR3 contains 15 residues. V lost 4 bases to trimming and J lost 7 bases; unmatched junction nucleotides: 13. Per the germline V gene, CDR1 is SGHRS and CDR2 is YFSETQ. The CDR3 DNA follows: TGCGCCAGCAGCCTGGCAGAAGGGGGCATTTTTGGCTACACCTTC. Protein product: CASSLAEGGIFGYTF.

The CDR3, as DNA: TGCAGCGCTCCCGACAGGGATGGCTACACCTTC. This encodes CSAPDRDGYTF. The rearrangement joins TRBV29-1 to TRBJ1-2; 7 bases agree with TRBD1. Germline V gives CDR1 SQVTM, CDR2 ANQGSEA. The V gene end was trimmed by 7 bases and the J gene end by 6 bases; junction bases not matched to a gene: 5. The CDR3 has 11 residues.

V and J are TRBV5-6 and TRBJ1-1; the D gene is possibly TRBD1 (5 bases). Germline CDR1 SGHDT, CDR2 YYEEEE. The V end was cut by 3 bases, the J end by 11 bases, with 14 bases between. CDR3 size: 12 residues. CDR3 DNA sequence: TGTGCCAGCAGCTCTGGAGGGGCCGTGGCTTTCTTT. This encodes CASSSGGAVAFF.

This clone came up once. In DNA, the CDR3 is TGTGCCAGCAGCCAGGGGGATGGCAATCAGCCCCAGCATTTT. Translating it yields CASSQGDGNQPQHF. The chain links TRBV7-2 to TRBJ1-5, with 7 bases identical to TRBD1. The ends lost 5 bases at V and 2 bases at J; junction bases unmatched: 3. Germline V CDR1 and CDR2: SGHTA, FQGNSA. The CDR3 consists of 14 residues.

The J gene is TRBJ1-1, the V gene TRBV7-8; tentative D call: TRBD1 (5 bases). Per germline, CDR1 SGHVS and CDR2 FQNEAQ. The ends were cut back, 6 bases at V and 0 bases at J, with 8 bases in the middle. This CDR3 region has 13 residues. CDR3 region: CASRWGMNTEAFF. CDR3 coding DNA: TGTGCCAGCAGGTGGGGGATGAACACTGAAGCTTTCTTT.

This chain's CDR3 is CASSVGQGWGSPLHF. In DNA, the CDR3 is TGTGCCAGCAGCGTAGGACAGGGTTGGGGTTCACCCCTCCACTTT. The chain links TRBV9 to TRBJ1-6, with 7 bases lining up with TRBD1. This CDR3 comprises 15 residues. Unmatched junction bases numbered 6, after V lost 0 bases and J lost 9 bases. The germline CDR1 and CDR2 sequences are SGDLS and YYNGEE. Filled out from reference TRBV9 and TRBJ1-6, the complete variable domain reads DSGVTQTPKHLITATGQRVTLRCSPRSGDLSVYWYQQSLDQGLQFLIQYYNGEERAKGNILERFSAQQFPDLHSELNLSSLELGDSALYFCASSVGQGWGSPLHFGNGTRLTVT.

This chain links TRBV6-5 with TRBJ1-1, with D uncertain. Germline loops: CDR1 MNHEY, CDR2 SVGAGI. V gave up 7 bases and J gave up 0 bases, with 9 bases separating them. The CDR3 runs 13 residues. The CDR3 loop is CASNPGVNTEAFF. For the CDR3, the DNA is TGTGCCAGCAACCCGGGTGTGAACACTGAAGCTTTCTTT.

This clone has only one observation. The V gene is TRBV4-3, the J gene TRBJ1-6; possible D gene TRBD1, 6 bases. V shed 4 bases and J shed 10 bases, with 17 bases lying between them. The CDR3 spans 15 residues. CDR1 LGHNA and CDR2 YSLEER come from the germline V gene. The CDR3 DNA sequence: TGCGCCAGCAGCCGTAGCGACAGGTTTGGCTCACCCCTCCACTTT. Protein product: CASSRSDRFGSPLHF.

V and J are TRBV9 and TRBJ1-2, with D possibly being TRBD1 (5 bases). Germline CDR1 is SGDLS and CDR2 is YYNGEE. The V gene lost 2 bases and the J gene lost 4 bases, with 18 bases spanning the gap. The CDR3 is 16 amino acids. CDR3 loop: CASSVETDIQSYGYTF. The CDR3, as DNA: TGTGCCAGCAGCGTGGAGACAGATATTCAGAGCTATGGCTACACCTTC.

The CDR3 loop reads CASSLYIQNTEAFF. In DNA form, the CDR3 reads TGTGCCAGTAGTTTATACATACAGAACACTGAAGCTTTCTTT. The rearrangement links TRBV19 to TRBJ1-1; D not certain. Germline assignment: CDR1 LNHDA and CDR2 SQIVND (reference sequence). This CDR3 has 14 residues. Trimming pared 5 bases from V and 1 base from J, leaving 11 bases between. The whole variable domain, filled in from reference TRBV19 and TRBJ1-1, reads DGGITQSPKYLFRKEGQNVTLSCEQNLNHDAMYWYRQDPGQGLRLIYYSQIVNDFQKGDIAEGYSVSREKKESFPLTVTSAQKNPTAFYLCASSLYIQNTEAFFGQGTRLTVV.

This chain links TRBV19 with TRBJ2-3, with 7 bases aligning to TRBD1. The CDR3 extends over 15 amino acids. Germline V CDR1 and CDR2: LNHDA, SQIVND (reference sequence). V lost 6 bases, J lost 0 bases, and 6 bases stayed unmatched. The CDR3 loop reads CASSPDRSSTDTQYF. In DNA, the CDR3 is TGTGCCAGTAGCCCGGACAGGTCAAGCACAGATACGCAGTATTTT.

CDR3 loop: CASRLAGGYDEQFF. In DNA, the CDR3 is TGTGCCAGCAGACTAGCGGGAGGTTACGATGAGCAGTTCTTC. The chain joins TRBV27 to TRBJ2-1; TRBD2 agrees at 12 bases. Germline trimming cut 6 bases from V and 8 bases from J; bases unmatched to any gene: 5. The germline V gene has CDR1 MNHEY and CDR2 SMNVEV (reference sequence). The CDR3 has 14 residues.

The chain recombines TRBV6-5 with TRBJ1-1, with D hard to call. V lost 0 bases, J lost 7 bases, and 12 bases lay in between. Germline V lookup: CDR1 MNHEY, CDR2 SVGAGI. The CDR3 contains 14 residues. The CDR3 reads CASSYSRGRDEAFF. CDR3 DNA sequence: TGTGCCAGCAGTTACTCACGGGGAAGAGATGAAGCTTTCTTT.

The chain joins TRBV5-6 to TRBJ2-7; D might be TRBD1 (6 bases). The CDR3 loop spans 13 amino acids. V was trimmed by 5 bases and J by 5 bases, leaving 14 bases between them. Per germline, CDR1 SGHDT and CDR2 YYEEEE. The CDR3 DNA reads as TGTGCCAGCAGTCGGCGACAGGTGGACGAGCAGTACTTC. Amino acid sequence: CASSRRQVDEQYF. The full variable domain, its missing parts supplied by reference TRBV5-6 and TRBJ2-7, is DAGVTQSPTHLIKTRGQQVTLRCSPKSGHDTVSWYQQALGQGPQFIFQYYEEEERQRGNFPDRFSGHQFPNYSSELNVNALLLGDSALYLCASSRRQVDEQYFGPGTRLTVT.

This chain uses TRBV19 with TRBJ2-3, with TRBD2 identical over 8 bases. The CDR3 runs 13 residues. Germline trimming cut 3 bases from V and 6 bases from J; bases unmatched to any gene: 2. From germline, CDR1 is LNHDA and CDR2 SQIVND (reference sequence). In DNA, the CDR3 is TGTGCCAGTAGTATTGGACTAGCCGATACGCAGTATTTT. This codes for CASSIGLADTQYF.

In this sample, this clone turned up once. The chain joins TRBV6-6 to TRBJ1-1; D is uncertain. V shed 2 bases and J shed 0 bases, with 10 bases lying between them. The germline V gene has CDR1 MNHNY and CDR2 SVGAGI (reference sequence). The CDR3 is 15 amino acids. The CDR3 here is CASSYEGVMNTEAFF. CDR3 bases: TGTGCCAGCAGTTACGAGGGTGTCATGAACACTGAAGCTTTCTTT.

The chain is built from TRBV4-1 and TRBJ1-1; 7 bases are shared with TRBD1. This CDR3 spans 13 amino acids. Germline CDR1 is MGHRA and CDR2 is YSYEKL. Trimming cost V 4 bases and J 5 bases; bases outside gene matches: 4. The CDR3 region has the DNA TGCGCCAGCAGCCTCGCAGGGGGAACTGAAGCTTTCTTT. This sequence encodes CASSLAGGTEAFF.

The genes are TRBV28 and TRBJ1-4; no clear D. The ends were cut back, 5 bases at V and 0 bases at J, with 13 bases in the middle. Germline lookup yields CDR1 MDHEN and CDR2 SYDVKM. The CDR3 sequence is 16 residues long. CDR3 loop: CASSAPLMPTNEKLFF. CDR3 coding DNA: TGTGCCAGCAGTGCCCCTCTTATGCCAACTAATGAAAAACTGTTTTTT. The entire variable domain, with the rest obtained from reference TRBV28 and TRBJ1-4, is as follows: DVKVTQSSRYLVKRTGEKVFLECVQDMDHENMFWYRQDPGLGLRLIYFSYDVKMKEKGDIPEGYSVSREKKERFSLILESASTNQTSMYLCASSAPLMPTNEKLFFGSGTQLSVL.

The rearrangement joins TRBV11-3 to TRBJ2-3; D gene uncertain. The V gene lost 1 base and the J gene lost 7 bases, with 9 bases spanning the gap. Germline V gene sequence: CDR1 SGHNT, CDR2 YENEEA. This CDR3 has 13 residues. This CDR3 is CASSLVSSNTQYF. The CDR3 DNA is TGTGCCAGCAGCTTAGTGTCTTCGAATACGCAGTATTTT.

The chain is built from TRBV5-5 and TRBJ2-3; 7 nucleotides line up with TRBD2. Unmatched junction bases numbered 13, after V lost 3 bases and J lost 0 bases. The CDR3 consists of 18 residues. Germline V gene data show CDR1 as SGHKS and CDR2 as YYEKEE (reference sequence). The CDR3 DNA is TGTGCCAGCAGCTACCCCCCCCGGGGGGAAACTAGCACAGATACGCAGTATTTT. It is translated as CASSYPPRGETSTDTQYF.

V gene TRBV19 combines with J gene TRBJ1-6; D is uncertain. Deletions cut 7 bases from V and 3 bases from J, with 16 bases between. This CDR3 is 16 amino acids long. Germline CDR1 and CDR2: LNHDA and SQIVND (reference sequence). This CDR3 is CASNAQSADYNSPLHF. CDR3 in DNA: TGTGCCAGTAATGCCCAGTCGGCGGACTATAATTCACCCCTCCACTTT.

This sequence joins TRBV18 and TRBJ2-3; D is undetermined. Trimming removed 3 bases at V and 7 bases at J, with 8 bases between. The CDR3 is 12 amino acids. Germline V gene sequence: CDR1 KGHSH, CDR2 LQKENI. The CDR3 DNA follows: TGTGCCAGCTCACCCCAATCGCATACGCAGTATTTT. Its protein product is CASSPQSHTQYF.

The V gene is TRBV7-2, the J gene TRBJ1-5, with D possibly matching TRBD1 (6 bases). Germline V gene lookup returns CDR1 SGHTA and CDR2 FQGNSA. CDR3 length equals 18 residues. Trimming took 2 bases from V and 6 from J, leaving 23 bases between them. The CDR3 loop is CASSLRVEVGGGGQPQHF. As DNA, the CDR3 is TGTGCCAGCAGCTTAAGGGTGGAGGTCGGCGGGGGCGGTCAGCCCCAGCATTTT.

This clone was counted only a few times. This chain connects TRBV3-1 (or the pseudogene TRBV3-2) to TRBJ2-1, with D perhaps matching TRBD1 (8 bases). The germline CDR1 and CDR2 sequences are LGHDT and YNNKEL (reference sequence). CDR3 size: 15 residues. Trimming pared 4 bases from V and 8 bases from J, leaving 18 bases between. In DNA, the CDR3 is TGTGCCAGCAGCCTAAGGACAGGGAGGGTCGATGAGCAGTTCTTC. Translating it yields CASSLRTGRVDEQFF.

The chain employs TRBV18 and TRBJ1-6, with 11 bases that match TRBD1. Losses at the gene ends were 3 bases for V and 10 bases for J; bases not matched to a gene: 5. Germline V gene sequence: CDR1 KGHSH, CDR2 LQKENI. The CDR3 totals 15 residues. Written as DNA, the CDR3 is TGTGCCAGCTCACCCCGGGACAGGGGGACCTCACCCCTCCACTTT. It yields the protein CASSPRDRGTSPLHF.